This is a list of T cell receptor beta chains from one sample in a study of blood T cells in healthy people across ages. TCRdb reanalysed the 5' RACE reads using MiXCR and keeps one entry per CDR3 protein. The sample carries over 950,000 distinct CDR3 sequences, roughly 51% recorded once. The specimen was blood. The source is a woman aged 55-70 years in good health. Each CDR3 is given without its conserved first and last residue. The D gene is left open where the match is weak. Clone size is shown for a subset of rows, as once, few, many or a class of expanded clone.

J: TRBJ2-3
D: TRBD2
V: TRBV12-3/TRBV12-4
size: NA
CDR3: ASSSQAGGGDTQY

J: TRBJ1-5
D: NA
V: TRBV20-1
size: NA
CDR3: SARPGYSNQPQH

J: TRBJ2-7
D: TRBD2
V: TRBV28
size: NA
CDR3: ASSYPPWGSGRSRYEQY

J: TRBJ1-4
D: NA
V: TRBV18
size: NA
CDR3: ASSSGQHEKLF

J: TRBJ2-1
D: TRBD2
V: TRBV28
size: NA
CDR3: AIKGREPYNEQF

J: TRBJ1-1
D: NA
V: TRBV18
size: NA
CDR3: ASSPIRLNTEAF

J: TRBJ2-2
D: NA
V: TRBV12-3/TRBV12-4
size: NA
CDR3: ASSWARDTGELF

J: TRBJ2-1
D: NA
V: TRBV5-1
size: once
CDR3: ASSLGQKSNEQF

J: TRBJ1-2
D: NA
V: TRBV27
size: few
CDR3: ASSPHYTGAPGYT

J: TRBJ2-7
D: TRBD2
V: TRBV25-1
size: NA
CDR3: ASSGSLAGGQNEQY

J: TRBJ2-1
D: NA
V: TRBV14
size: NA
CDR3: ASSQDLGSGEQF

J: TRBJ1-1
D: NA
V: TRBV15
size: NA
CDR3: ATSRDSFESAF

J: TRBJ2-3
D: TRBD2
V: TRBV20-1
size: NA
CDR3: SAEPGLAVSTDTQY

J: TRBJ2-3
D: NA
V: TRBV15
size: NA
CDR3: ATSRDLPTRY

J: TRBJ2-4
D: NA
V: TRBV5-1
size: NA
CDR3: ASSLDLRVAKNIQY

J: NA
D: TRBD2
V: TRBV20-1
size: NA
CDR3: SACREGGTQY

J: TRBJ2-5
D: NA
V: TRBV15
size: once
CDR3: ATSSTPGRGTQY

J: TRBJ1-4
D: NA
V: TRBV7-9
size: NA
CDR3: ASSLLRAGTNEKLF

J: TRBJ2-5
D: TRBD1
V: TRBV29-1
size: NA
CDR3: SVYTGGQETQY

J: TRBJ2-5
D: NA
V: TRBV7-8
size: NA
CDR3: ASSLGQAQQETQY

J: TRBJ2-1
D: TRBD2
V: TRBV20-1
size: NA
CDR3: SASVGDRWAGRRYNEQF

J: TRBJ2-7
D: NA
V: TRBV6-5
size: few
CDR3: ASSYSQTTSYEQY

J: TRBJ2-3
D: NA
V: TRBV5-1
size: NA
CDR3: ASSWGSSEPSTDTQY

J: TRBJ2-1
D: NA
V: TRBV24-1
size: NA
CDR3: ATSVRSTGIFYNEQF

J: TRBJ2-1
D: TRBD2
V: TRBV24-1
size: NA
CDR3: ATSDLQGLAANEQF

J: TRBJ2-7
D: NA
V: TRBV7-2
size: many
CDR3: ASSPKRETYEQY

J: TRBJ2-2
D: TRBD2
V: TRBV12-3/TRBV12-4
size: once
CDR3: ASSLSSGGELF

J: TRBJ2-3
D: NA
V: TRBV5-1
size: few
CDR3: ASSLSGNFNTDTQY

J: TRBJ2-1
D: TRBD2
V: TRBV28
size: once
CDR3: ASSRRTRGRYEQF

J: TRBJ2-7
D: NA
V: TRBV12-3/TRBV12-4
size: NA
CDR3: ASSLLGMLHEQY

J: TRBJ2-2
D: TRBD2
V: TRBV5-5
size: few
CDR3: ASSNPRLADTGELF

J: TRBJ2-7
D: TRBD2
V: TRBV5-1
size: NA
CDR3: ASRPSTGTSFSYEQY

J: TRBJ1-2
D: TRBD1
V: TRBV28
size: few
CDR3: ASITTGANYGYT

J: TRBJ2-5
D: NA
V: TRBV10-3
size: NA
CDR3: AISESKGVETQY

J: TRBJ1-6
D: NA
V: TRBV3-1
size: NA
CDR3: ASGDQGLGTLH

J: TRBJ2-7
D: NA
V: TRBV4-2
size: NA
CDR3: ASRAGSNYEQY

J: TRBJ2-3
D: TRBD1
V: TRBV7-3
size: NA
CDR3: ASSLIQGKTDTQY

J: TRBJ1-4
D: NA
V: TRBV9
size: once
CDR3: ASSARPYLNEKLF

J: TRBJ2-7
D: TRBD1
V: TRBV5-1
size: NA
CDR3: ASSFDRGDDEQY

J: TRBJ2-7
D: NA
V: TRBV10-2
size: few
CDR3: ASSEGNWYEQY

J: TRBJ2-7
D: TRBD2
V: TRBV3-1
size: NA
CDR3: ASSQDAGGLYEQY

J: TRBJ2-7
D: TRBD1
V: TRBV30
size: NA
CDR3: AWNTGGFYEQY

J: TRBJ1-5
D: NA
V: TRBV4-1
size: few
CDR3: ASSQGGGLGLGQPQH

J: TRBJ2-1
D: TRBD1
V: TRBV14
size: NA
CDR3: ASSPQTGNNEQF

J: TRBJ2-1
D: TRBD2
V: TRBV7-3
size: few
CDR3: ASSLNGGSVYEQF

J: TRBJ1-5
D: NA
V: TRBV18
size: NA
CDR3: ASSPPGPTNQPQH

J: TRBJ2-5
D: NA
V: TRBV4-2
size: many
CDR3: ASSQGRETQY

J: TRBJ2-7
D: NA
V: TRBV12-3/TRBV12-4
size: NA
CDR3: ASRARNEQY